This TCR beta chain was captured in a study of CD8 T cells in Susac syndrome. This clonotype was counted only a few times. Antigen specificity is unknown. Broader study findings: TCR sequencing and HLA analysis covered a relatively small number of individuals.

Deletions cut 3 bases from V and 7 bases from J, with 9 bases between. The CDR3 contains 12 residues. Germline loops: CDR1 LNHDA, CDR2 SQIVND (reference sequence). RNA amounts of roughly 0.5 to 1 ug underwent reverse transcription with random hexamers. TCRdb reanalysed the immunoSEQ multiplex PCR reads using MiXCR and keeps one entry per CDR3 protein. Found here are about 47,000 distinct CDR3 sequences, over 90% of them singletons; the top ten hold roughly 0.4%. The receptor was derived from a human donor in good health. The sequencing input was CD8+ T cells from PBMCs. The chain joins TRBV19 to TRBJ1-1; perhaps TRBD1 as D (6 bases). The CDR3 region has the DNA TGTGCCAGTAGTATCGGACAGATTGAAGCTTTCTTT. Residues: CASSIGQIEAFF.